Listed here are 16 T cell receptor beta chains from one sample, sequenced in a study of shared clonotypes between healthy human individuals. TCRdb's table, derived via immunoSEQ multiplex PCR, lists solely in-frame clones and lacks some. Of roughly 810,000 clones in the sample, around 96% are singletons; the top ten hold less than 0.25%. Naive CD8 populations comprised CD45RO-negative cells positively selected for CCR7, excluding terminally differentiated effector memory CD45RA+ cells. The sequenced sample was naive CD8+ T cells sorted from blood. The receptors originated from a man aged 25 to 40 in good health.

The chain uses TRBV9 and TRBJ2-2; TRBD2 matches 12 bases. Germline assignment: CDR1 SGDLS and CDR2 YYNGEE. The CDR3 sequence is 16 residues long. The V and J ends lost 4 bases and 3 bases, in that order; junction bases with no gene match: 4. CDR3 nucleotide sequence: TGTGCCAGCAGCTTAAGACTAGCGGGAGACACCGGGGAGCTGTTTTTT. This encodes CASSLRLAGDTGELFF.

The chain joins TRBV15 to TRBJ2-7; 7 bases line up with TRBD2. Germline V gene sequence: CDR1 LNHNV, CDR2 YYDKDF (reference sequence). The CDR3 length is 15 residues. The trim removed 0 bases at V and 0 bases at J, leaving 2 bases unmatched. DNA for the CDR3: TGTGCCACCAGCAGAGATGGCGGGAGCTCCTACGAGCAGTACTTC. Translation gives CATSRDGGSSYEQYF.

The chain is built from TRBV27 and TRBJ2-7; D may correspond to TRBD1 or TRBD2 (6 bases each). This CDR3 region has 16 residues. Looked up from germline, CDR1 is MNHEY and CDR2 is SMNVEV (reference sequence). The V end lost 6 bases, the J end lost 4 bases, and 22 bases lay between the germline ends. CDR3 bases: TGTGCCAGCAGCAAAGGGGGACTTCCCCGTCCTTACGAGCAGTACTTC. Protein product: CASSKGGLPRPYEQYF.

This clone was recorded only once. The V call is TRBV6-1, the J call TRBJ2-2, with TRBD1 matching over 7 bases. CDR1 MNHNS and CDR2 SASEGT come from the germline V gene. V shed 6 bases and J 0 bases; nucleotides not matched to a gene: 4. This CDR3 spans 15 amino acids. Written as DNA, the CDR3 is TGTGCCAGCAGCACAGGGGTTTCGAACACCGGGGAGCTGTTTTTT. The encoded protein is CASSTGVSNTGELFF.

The rearrangement uses TRBV5-1 and TRBJ2-5, with D maybe TRBD2 (6 bases). Deletions cut 6 bases from V and 2 bases from J, with 17 bases between. The V gene's germline CDR1 is SGHRS and CDR2 YFSETQ. The CDR3 has 15 amino acids. CDR3 amino acids: CASTLEGPFQETQYF. DNA for the CDR3: TGCGCCAGCACCCTGGAGGGGCCTTTTCAAGAGACCCAGTACTTC.

As concerns this clone: Different DNA sequences within this sample yield the same CDR3. CDR3 bases: TGTGCCAGCTCACCACCCCGCTCCTACGAGCAGTACTTC. It codes for CASSPPRSYEQYF. The chain recombines TRBV18 with TRBJ2-7; D gene unclear. The V end was cut by 0 bases, the J end by 0 bases, with 3 bases between. Per the germline V gene, CDR1 is KGHSH and CDR2 is LQKENI. This CDR3 comprises 13 residues.

About this clone itself: At one end the junction does not follow the germline gene, possibly because of a read error. The rearrangement links TRBV11-2 to TRBJ2-7; no reliable D call. CDR3 length: 12 residues. Germline values: CDR1 SGHAT, CDR2 FQNNGV. The CDR3 region is CASNLNGYEQYF. The CDR3 bases are TGTGCCAGCAACTTAAACGGCTACGAGCAGTACTTC. The entire variable domain, with the rest obtained from reference TRBV11-2 and TRBJ2-7, is as follows: EAGVAQSPRYKIIEKRQSVAFWCNPISGHATLYWYQQILGQGPKLLIQFQNNGVVDDSQLPKDRFSAERLKGVDSTLKIQPAKLEDSAVYLCASNLNGYEQYFGPGTRLTVT.

V gene TRBV6-5 combines with J gene TRBJ2-1; possible D gene TRBD1, 6 bases. The CDR3 runs 14 residues. V dropped 7 bases and J dropped 6 bases, with 16 bases sitting between them. From germline, CDR1 is MNHEY and CDR2 SVGAGI. The DNA for the CDR3 is TGTGCCAGCACCTCTCAGGGGTGGGGCAATGAGCAGTTCTTC. Translated, it gives CASTSQGWGNEQFF.

The chain couples TRBV27 to TRBJ2-3; D gene ambiguous. In germline, CDR1 is MNHEY, CDR2 SMNVEV (reference sequence). The V and J ends lost 3 bases and 0 bases respectively, with 13 bases between them. CDR3 length: 16 amino acids. This CDR3 is CASSLNWAGSTDTQYF. CDR3 nucleotides: TGTGCCAGCAGTTTGAATTGGGCTGGGAGCACAGATACGCAGTATTTT.

In its sample, this clone was seen many times. Other nucleotide sequences from this sample produce the same CDR3. This sequence joins TRBV2 and TRBJ2-2; 9 bases map to TRBD1. Trimming took 4 bases from V and 5 from J; bases not matched to a gene: 2. Germline V gene data show CDR1 as SNHLY and CDR2 as FYNNEI. This CDR3 contains 14 residues. The CDR3 DNA follows: TGTGCCAGCAGTGGGACAGGGGAGACCGGGGAGCTGTTTTTT. This sequence encodes CASSGTGETGELFF.

The V and J genes are TRBV9 and TRBJ2-1, with D perhaps matching TRBD2 (6 bases). This CDR3 region has 13 residues. V gave up 2 bases and J gave up 6 bases, with 9 bases separating them. Germline lookup yields CDR1 SGDLS and CDR2 YYNGEE. CDR3 sequence reads: CASSVGGANEQFF. DNA of the CDR3: TGTGCCAGCAGCGTTGGAGGGGCCAATGAGCAGTTCTTC.

The J gene is TRBJ2-7, the V gene TRBV28; 8 bases agree with TRBD1. The length of the CDR3 is 12 residues. CDR1 is MDHEN, CDR2 SYDVKM, per germline. V lost 6 bases, J lost 5 bases, and 3 bases stayed unmatched. The CDR3: CASSWTGNEQYF. The CDR3 nucleotides read TGTGCCAGCAGCTGGACAGGGAACGAGCAGTACTTC.

The chain links TRBV11-1 to TRBJ1-1; D gene ambiguous. Germline loops: CDR1 SGHAT, CDR2 FQDESV (reference sequence). Trimming took off 5 bases at V and 0 bases at J, with 13 bases between the two ends. This CDR3 has 15 amino acids. Here the CDR3 DNA reads TGTGCCAGCAGCCCCCACGTGGGTTTGAACACTGAAGCTTTCTTT. This sequence encodes CASSPHVGLNTEAFF.

The chain joins TRBV7-6 to TRBJ2-7, with D hard to call. Germline lookup yields CDR1 SGHVS and CDR2 FNYEAQ. V shed 1 base and J shed 1 base, with 14 bases lying between them. The CDR3 contains 16 residues. The CDR3 bases are TGTGCCAGCAGCTTAGGTCGGTCTGTGGCGTCCTACGAGCAGTACTTC. It specifies CASSLGRSVASYEQYF.

On this clone: The sample carries other DNA sequences with the same CDR3. J is TRBJ2-7 and V is TRBV5-1; no reliable D call. This CDR3 region has 12 residues. V dropped 0 bases and J dropped 4 bases, with 5 bases sitting between them. Germline values: CDR1 SGHRS, CDR2 YFSETQ. As DNA, the CDR3 is TGCGCCAGCAGCTTGGACGGGTACGAGCAGTACTTC. Translated: CASSLDGYEQYF.

V gene TRBV4-1 combines with J gene TRBJ2-5; the match to TRBD2 covers 8 bases. In germline, CDR1 is MGHRA, CDR2 YSYEKL. This CDR3 spans 17 amino acids. V dropped 3 bases and J dropped 2; count of bases not matched to a gene: 11. This chain's CDR3 is CASSQEGAGGLQETQYF. The DNA of the CDR3 is TGCGCCAGCAGCCAGGAGGGCGCGGGAGGCCTGCAAGAGACCCAGTACTTC.